The rows below give T cell receptor beta chains drawn from one sample of a study of shared clonotypes between healthy human individuals. The table came from immunoSEQ multiplex PCR; TCRdb's copy has only in-frame clones and leaves some out. The sample lists about 480,000 clones, about 80% occurring once. Sequenced input: PBMCs. Every receptor here comes from a middle-aged woman in good health. Some clones in this sample may be carry-over from other donors' samples. CDR3s include the opening cysteine and the closing phenylalanine or tryptophan. Fields, in order: J gene, clone size, D gene, V gene, CDR3 protein, CDR3 DNA. D genes are given only for firm matches. The size of a clone is reported for some rows only, either as once, few or many, or as a class for expanded clones.

>TRBJ2-1|NA|TRBD1|TRBV4-1
CASSPPGQLNPNEQFF
TGCGCCAGCAGCCCTCCGGGACAGCTTAATCCCAATGAGCAGTTCTTC
>TRBJ2-2|NA|NA|TRBV2
CASSGSARNTGELFF
TGTGCCAGCAGCGGTTCTGCGAGGAACACCGGGGAGCTGTTTTTT
>TRBJ1-4|many|NA|TRBV4-3
CASSQDIIRGNEKLFF
TGCGCCAGCAGCCAAGATATAATACGGGGAAATGAAAAACTGTTTTTT
>TRBJ2-1|NA|TRBD2|TRBV28
CASSYPNSGRNHSYNEQFF
TGTGCCAGCAGTTACCCCAACAGCGGGAGGAACCACTCCTACAATGAGCAGTTCTTC
>TRBJ1-2|NA|TRBD1|TRBV5-4
CASSGGTGERYTF
TGTGCCAGCAGCGGAGGGACAGGAGAACGCTACACCTTC
>TRBJ1-6|NA|NA|TRBV4-1
CASSLGGADESPLHF
TGCGCCAGCAGCCTTGGGGGGGCGGATGAGTCACCCCTCCACTTT
>TRBJ2-3|NA|TRBD1|TRBV27
CASSMPTGRTGFSTDTQYF
TGTGCCAGCAGTATGCCTACGGGACGGACAGGGTTTAGCACAGATACGCAGTATTTT
>TRBJ2-5|few|NA|TRBV6-5
CASSYSSRQETQYF
TGTGCCAGCAGTTACTCTAGCAGGCAAGAGACCCAGTACTTC
>TRBJ2-1|NA|NA|TRBV20-1
CSAREGLPLFF
TGCAGTGCTAGAGAAGGACTGCCATTGTTCTTC
>TRBJ1-5|NA|TRBD1|TRBV9
CASTSWGTGKGNQPQHF
TGTGCCAGCACCTCATGGGGGACAGGGAAAGGCAATCAGCCCCAGCATTTT
>TRBJ2-5|once|TRBD1|TRBV7-6
CASSPSPGQRASVSQYF
TGTGCCAGCAGCCCGAGCCCGGGACAGAGGGCTTCGGTGTCCCAGTACTTC
>TRBJ2-7|NA|NA|TRBV19
CASAGGTYEQYF
TGTGCCTCCGCCGGCGGGACCTACGAGCAGTACTTC
>TRBJ2-2|NA|TRBD1|TRBV13
CASSSRQGPTGELFF
TGTGCCAGCAGTTCCAGACAGGGTCCCACCGGGGAGCTGTTTTTT
>TRBJ2-1|NA|NA|TRBV7-2
CASSLAQGGFEQFF
TGTGCCAGCAGCTTAGCGCAGGGGGGATTTGAGCAGTTCTTC
>TRBJ2-1|NA|NA|TRBV4-2
CASSQVQAYNEQFF
TGTGCCAGCAGCCAAGTTCAAGCTTACAATGAGCAGTTCTTC
>TRBJ1-1|few|NA|TRBV5-1
CASSGETTEAFF
TGCGCCAGCAGCGGGGAGACCACTGAAGCTTTCTTT
>TRBJ2-7|NA|TRBD1|TRBV30
CAWSRGQVYEQYF
TGTGCCTGGAGTAGGGGACAGGTCTACGAGCAGTACTTC
>TRBJ1-2|NA|TRBD1|TRBV11-3
CASSLTGGYGYTF
TGTGCCAGCAGCTTGACAGGGGGCTATGGCTACACCTTC
>TRBJ2-3|NA|NA|TRBV7-9
CASSLEVDTQYF
TGTGCCAGCAGCTTAGAGGTAGATACGCAGTATTTT
>TRBJ1-3|once|NA|TRBV14
CASSHRAFSGNTIYF
TGTGCCAGCAGTCATAGGGCGTTCTCTGGAAACACCATATATTTT
>TRBJ2-5|NA|NA|TRBV28
CASTSRDTLQETQYF
TGTGCCAGCACCAGCCGGGACACCCTGCAAGAGACCCAGTACTTC
>TRBJ2-7|NA|TRBD2|TRBV11-3
CASSPGLASEQYF
TGTGCCAGCAGCCCCGGACTAGCAAGCGAGCAGTACTTC